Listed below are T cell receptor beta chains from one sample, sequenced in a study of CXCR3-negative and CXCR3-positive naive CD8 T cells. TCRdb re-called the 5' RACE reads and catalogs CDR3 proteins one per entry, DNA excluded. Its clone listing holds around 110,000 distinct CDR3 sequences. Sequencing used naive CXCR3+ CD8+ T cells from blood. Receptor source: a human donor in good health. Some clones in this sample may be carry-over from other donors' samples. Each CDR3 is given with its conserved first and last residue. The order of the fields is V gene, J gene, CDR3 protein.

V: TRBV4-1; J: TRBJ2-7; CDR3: CASSQAAQGPEQYF
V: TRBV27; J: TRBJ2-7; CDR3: CASSSKTSGAPYEQYF
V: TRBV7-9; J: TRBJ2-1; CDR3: CASSLVSSAFEQFF
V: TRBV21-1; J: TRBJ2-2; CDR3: CASSMGTAGTSGRPNTGELFF
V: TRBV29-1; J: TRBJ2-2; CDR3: CSVEENTGELFF
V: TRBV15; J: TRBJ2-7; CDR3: CATSRDGPGVSYEQYF
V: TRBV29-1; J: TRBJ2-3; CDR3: CSVEDLTGDTQYF
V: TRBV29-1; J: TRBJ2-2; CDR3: CSVLTGGAGELFF
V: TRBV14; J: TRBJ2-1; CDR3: CASSQSGRYNEQFF
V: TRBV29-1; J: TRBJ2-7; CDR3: CSAVDLTGGVYEQYF
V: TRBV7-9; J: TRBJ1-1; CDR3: CASSLSGQMNTEAFF
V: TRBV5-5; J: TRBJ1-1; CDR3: CASSSGSSGAEAFF
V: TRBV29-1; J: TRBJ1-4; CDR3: CSVASSDEKLFF
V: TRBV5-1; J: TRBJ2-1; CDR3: CASSSHPSQGEQFF
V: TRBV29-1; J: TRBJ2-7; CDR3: CSAVSAQGIEQYF
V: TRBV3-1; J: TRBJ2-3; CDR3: CASSQDLGLAGSTDTQYF
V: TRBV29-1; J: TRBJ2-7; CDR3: CSVAEGDEQYF
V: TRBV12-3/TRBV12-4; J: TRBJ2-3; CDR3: CASSFYSERGTDTQYF
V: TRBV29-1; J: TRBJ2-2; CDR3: CSVGGTGTSALGELFF
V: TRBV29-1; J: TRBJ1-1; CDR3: CSVDGRDWFRTEAFF
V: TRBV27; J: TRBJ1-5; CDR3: CASTHTGSNQPQHF
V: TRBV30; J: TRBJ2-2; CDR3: CAWSLGDTGELFF
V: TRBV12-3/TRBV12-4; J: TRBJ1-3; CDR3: CASRRPLGGYSGNTIYF
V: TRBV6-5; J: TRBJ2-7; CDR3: CASSWRLAGTYEQYF
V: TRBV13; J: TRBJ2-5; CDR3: CATGQLGSQETQYF
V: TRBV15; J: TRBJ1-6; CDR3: CATSRDRTVYNSPLHF
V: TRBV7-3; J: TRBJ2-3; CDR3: CASSLSAAQTQYF
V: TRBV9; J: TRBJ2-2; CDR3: CASSGKVTGELFF
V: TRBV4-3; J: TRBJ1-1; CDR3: CASSQDSLLSEAFF
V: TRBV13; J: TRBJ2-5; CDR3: CASSFKLRDPSSLEETQYF
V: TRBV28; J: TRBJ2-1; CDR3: CASSSSGGAIYNEQFF
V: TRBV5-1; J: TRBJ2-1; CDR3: CASSLADFANEQFF
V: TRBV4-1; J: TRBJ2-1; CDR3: CASSQVGQGLHNEQFF
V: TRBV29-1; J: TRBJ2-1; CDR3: CSVEGWERDYNEQFF
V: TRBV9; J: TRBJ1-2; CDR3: CASSSTGDLGYTF
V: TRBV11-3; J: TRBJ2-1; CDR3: CASSLRGTRNEQFF
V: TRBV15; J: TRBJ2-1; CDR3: CATTTQRGSSYNEQFF
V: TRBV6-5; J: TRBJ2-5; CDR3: CASSYSGGAETQYF
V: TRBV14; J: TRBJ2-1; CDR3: CASSQRLAGVYLSYNEQFF
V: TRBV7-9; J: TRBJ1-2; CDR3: CASSYMTGANYGYTF
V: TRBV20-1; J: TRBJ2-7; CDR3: CSARLRGTYEQYF
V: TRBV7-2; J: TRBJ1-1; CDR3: CASSPELMGGLANTEAFF
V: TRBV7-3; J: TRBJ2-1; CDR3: CASSLTGFPGDEQFF
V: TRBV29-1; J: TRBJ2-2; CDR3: CSVEFGTARGGELFF
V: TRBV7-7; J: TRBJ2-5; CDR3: CASSSLAGEQETQYF
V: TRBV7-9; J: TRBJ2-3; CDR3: CASSSTRDPGLRGTDTQYF
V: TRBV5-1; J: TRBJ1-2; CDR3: CASSLEQGFVYTF
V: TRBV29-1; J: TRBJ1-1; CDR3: CSVEDGDRGKGAFF
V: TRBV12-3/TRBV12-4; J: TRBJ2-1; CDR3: CASGPSGQGSNEQFF
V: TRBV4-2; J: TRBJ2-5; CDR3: CASSQVGLGLSGQETQYF
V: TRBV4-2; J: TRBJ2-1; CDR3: CASSQERGGAPYNEQFF
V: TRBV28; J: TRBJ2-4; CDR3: CASRLAGGPNIQYF
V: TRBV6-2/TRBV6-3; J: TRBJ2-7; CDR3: CASSSLTSLSYEQYF
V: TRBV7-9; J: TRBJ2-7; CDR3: CASSLAAGRSYEQYF